Listed below are T cell receptor beta chains from one sample, sequenced in a study of T cell changes during pregnancy in multiple sclerosis. Produced via immunoSEQ multiplex PCR; TCRdb's table is partial and in-frame only. The profile shows 26,000 or so clones, about 91% of them singletons. The sequencing used peripheral blood, collected in the first trimester of pregnancy. The origin of the receptors is a female donor in good health, enrolled as a control in a pregnancy study. The CDR3 runs from the conserved cysteine through the conserved F or W. Fields, in order: J gene, clone size, V gene, D gene, CDR3 protein, CDR3 DNA. D genes are given only for firm matches. Not all rows give a size; the values are once, few, many and, for expanded clones, a class.

TRBJ2-7 - TRBV18 TRBD2 CASSPPGLAGSYEQYF TGTGCCAGCTCACCCCCCGGACTAGCGGGATCCTACGAGCAGTACTTC
TRBJ1-1 - TRBV6-5 - CASRPTGRTEAFF TGTGCCAGCAGACCCACAGGGCGTACTGAAGCTTTCTTT
TRBJ1-1 - TRBV2 - CASSEEGGGMNTEAFF TGTGCCAGCAGTGAAGAGGGCGGGGGGATGAACACTGAAGCTTTCTTT
TRBJ2-7 - TRBV6-1 TRBD1 CASQGAHHEQYF TGTGCCAGCCAGGGGGCGCATCACGAGCAGTACTTC
TRBJ1-1 - TRBV27 - CASSSLDRISRTEAFF TGTGCCAGCAGTTCGCTTGACAGGATCTCGAGGACTGAAGCTTTCTTT
TRBJ2-2 - TRBV9 - CASSPRVTGELFF TGTGCCAGCAGCCCCAGGGTCACCGGGGAGCTGTTTTTT
TRBJ2-3 - TRBV5-1 - CASSFGLSTDTQYF TGCGCCAGCAGTTTTGGACTTAGCACAGATACGCAGTATTTT
TRBJ1-2 - TRBV9 - CASSVHLGNYGYTF TGTGCCAGCAGCGTTCATCTCGGTAACTATGGCTACACCTTC
TRBJ2-2 - TRBV7-2 - CASSLAGSAIGELFF TGTGCCAGCAGCTTAGCCGGGTCAGCAATCGGGGAGCTGTTTTTT
TRBJ1-3 - TRBV9 - CASSLLGAAGNTIYF TGTGCCAGCAGCCTCCTAGGGGCGGCCGGAAACACCATATATTTT
TRBJ1-3 - TRBV28 - CASSFDAGGNTIYF TGTGCCAGCAGTTTCGATGCGGGGGGAAACACCATATATTTT
TRBJ1-1 - TRBV5-5 - CASSPLFGRTEAFF TGTGCCAGCAGCCCTCTTTTTGGGAGGACTGAAGCTTTCTTT
TRBJ1-3 - TRBV18 TRBD1 CASSPAFGQGAGNTIYF TGTGCCAGCTCACCCGCTTTCGGACAGGGGGCAGGAAACACCATATATTTT
TRBJ2-5 - TRBV10-1 TRBD2 CASNGKREEKETQYF TGCGCCAGCAATGGGAAGCGGGAGGAAAAAGAGACCCAGTACTTC
TRBJ1-2 - TRBV4-3 - CASSQDRQAGYTF TGCGCCAGCAGCCAAGATCGCCAAGCAGGCTACACCTTC
TRBJ1-3 - TRBV6-8 TRBD1 CASSYSAWDSRLSGNTIYF TGTGCCAGCAGTTACTCGGCGTGGGACAGCCGTCTCTCTGGAAACACCATATATTTT
TRBJ1-5 - TRBV30 - CAWSGSVNQPQHF TGTGCCTGGAGTGGGTCGGTCAATCAGCCCCAGCATTTT
TRBJ2-5 - TRBV19 - CASSIEGETQYF TGTGCCAGTAGTATCGAGGGTGAGACCCAGTACTTC
TRBJ2-1 once TRBV27 TRBD2 CASSLVAGVGGNEQFF TGTGCCAGCAGTTTAGTAGCGGGAGTAGGAGGGAATGAGCAGTTCTTC
TRBJ2-1 - TRBV19 TRBD1 CASSRWGQGLDEQFF TGTGCCAGTAGTCGGTGGGGACAGGGGTTGGATGAGCAGTTCTTC
TRBJ1-2 once TRBV19 - CASSIGRGSGYGYTF TGTGCCAGTAGTATAGGGCGGGGTAGCGGCTATGGCTACACCTTC
TRBJ1-1 - TRBV27 - CASRHGRTDPNTEAFF TGTGCCAGCAGACACGGAAGGACAGACCCGAACACTGAAGCTTTCTTT
TRBJ2-3 - TRBV5-1 - CASSLDSGRGTQYF TGCGCCAGCAGCTTGGATAGCGGCCGGGGTACGCAGTATTTT
TRBJ2-3 - TRBV11-3 TRBD1 CASSSGVGTGGTDTQYF TGTGCCAGCTCCTCGGGGGTCGGGACAGGGGGCACAGATACGCAGTATTTT
TRBJ2-7 - TRBV11-2 - CASSLDLQTYEQYF TGTGCCAGCAGCTTAGATCTACAGACCTACGAGCAGTACTTC
TRBJ2-7 - TRBV5-1 TRBD1 CASSALGQATYEQYF TGCGCCAGCAGCGCCTTGGGACAGGCGACATACGAGCAGTACTTC
TRBJ1-2 - TRBV27 - CASSFRLNYGYTF TGTGCCAGCAGTTTCCGACTTAACTATGGCTACACCTTC
TRBJ2-3 once TRBV9 TRBD2 CASSVSAGGLPKNTDTQYF TGTGCCAGCAGCGTATCGGCGGGGGGGCTGCCAAAGAACACAGATACGCAGTATTTT
TRBJ1-4 few TRBV7-9 TRBD1 CASSYSRGTRGKLFF TGTGCCAGCAGCTACAGCAGGGGGACCCGCGGGAAACTGTTTTTT
TRBJ1-3 - TRBV19 TRBD1 CASSIGQDSGNTIYF TGTGCCAGTAGTATCGGACAGGACTCTGGAAACACCATATATTTT
TRBJ2-1 - TRBV5-1 TRBD2 CASSLDSGSDNEQFF TGCGCCAGCAGCTTGGATAGCGGGAGCGACAATGAGCAGTTCTTC